The clone carrying this TCR beta chain was recorded once. Authors' data handling: Nucleated cell number was recorded as an estimate derived from reference gene primer amplification. TCRdb's table, derived via immunoSEQ multiplex PCR, lists solely in-frame clones and lacks some. V, J and clone size are taken as reported in that table, and D and trimming were inferred from the DNA itself. The table has 24,000 or so clones, 86% seen once; the top ten hold less than 15%. This entry is derived from a study of blood T cell repertoires in COVID-19. Study-wide context: The United States, Italy and Spain provided the acute and convalescent COVID-19 samples. PBMCs, B-cell-depleted T cells, or T cells were the source of the cDNA or gDNA that made up the material.

CDR1 and CDR2 (germline): LNHDA, SQIVND (reference sequence). The V gene lost 6 bases and the J gene lost 5 bases, with 14 bases spanning the gap. The length of the CDR3 is 13 residues. The receptor was derived from a woman of 80 years or more with active or convalescent COVID-19. Input material: peripheral blood. The J gene is TRBJ2-7, the V gene TRBV19; maybe TRBD1 (5 bases). CDR3 region: CASSRSGLHEQYF. In nucleotides, the CDR3 is TGTGCCAGTAGCCGTTCAGGGTTACACGAGCAGTACTTC.